Listed below are T cell receptor beta chains from one sample, sequenced in a study of T cells in Graves' hyperthyroidism and ophthalmopathy. TCRdb reanalysed the multiplex PCR reads using MiXCR and keeps one entry per CDR3 protein. This sample has hundreds of thousands of distinct CDR3 sequences; about 15% occur once, and the top ten carry approximately 25%. Sequencing was carried out using blood. The receptors shown here come from a woman aged 25 to 39 with Graves' hyperthyroidism. Each CDR3 is given with its conserved first and last residue. D genes are given only for firm matches. Clone size is shown for a subset of rows, as once, few, many or a class of expanded clone.

-,TRBV2,many,TRBJ1-5,TGTGCCAGCAGGGACGGAGATAGCAATCAGCCCCAGCATTTT,CASRDGDSNQPQHF
-,TRBV20-1,many,TRBJ2-7,TGCAGTGCTAGTCGAAGCGGAACCTACGAGCAGTACTTC,CSASRSGTYEQYF
TRBD2,TRBV25-1,few,TRBJ2-2,TGTGCCAGCATACCTAGCGGGAGAAGCGGGGAGCTGTTTTTT,CASIPSGRSGELFF
TRBD1,TRBV7-2,-,TRBJ1-2,TGTGCCAGCAGCTTAAGCCTGACAGGGCCTTCTAACTATGGCTACACCTTC,CASSLSLTGPSNYGYTF
TRBD2,TRBV6-2/TRBV6-3,-,TRBJ2-3,TGTGCCAGCAGTTACATTAGGTCGGGACTAGCGGGAAGCCACGGCACAGATACGCAGTATTTT,CASSYIRSGLAGSHGTDTQYF
-,TRBV6-2/TRBV6-3,many,TRBJ1-1,TGTGCCAGCAGAACAGACGGGATCACTGAAGCTTTCTTT,CASRTDGITEAFF
-,TRBV11-2,-,TRBJ2-1,TGTGCCAGCAGCATCGGACTTATGGATGAGCAGTTCTTC,CASSIGLMDEQFF
-,TRBV10-1,-,TRBJ2-5,TGCGCCAGCAGTGAGTCCCGGGGAGGCCAAGAGACCCAGTACTTC,CASSESRGGQETQYF
-,TRBV4-3,-,TRBJ1-2,TGCGCCAGCAGCCAAGATTATAGGAGAGGGATCGGGAGCTATGGCTACACCTTC,CASSQDYRRGIGSYGYTF
-,TRBV11-2,many,TRBJ1-1,TGTGCCAGCAGCGAAGGGGCCTACACTGAAGCTTTCTTT,CASSEGAYTEAFF
TRBD1,TRBV30,many,TRBJ2-1,TGTGCCTGGAGCGGACAGGGGTTCTCCAATGAGCAGTTCTTC,CAWSGQGFSNEQFF
-,TRBV15,many,TRBJ1-4,TGTGCCACCAGCAGAGAACCGACACCCACGGCAACTAATGAAAAACTGTTTTTT,CATSREPTPTATNEKLFF
-,TRBV28,many,TRBJ1-2,TGTGCCAGCACGGGGGGGCGCAGCTATGGCTACACCTTC,CASTGGRSYGYTF
TRBD1,TRBV6-2/TRBV6-3,few,TRBJ1-2,TGTGCCAGCACCCCAGCGGGACAGGGTAGTCCCTATGGCTACACCTTC,CASTPAGQGSPYGYTF
TRBD1,TRBV6-1,many,TRBJ2-1,TGTGCCAGCAGCTCGGGACAGGGGGGAGGTGAGCAGTTCTTC,CASSSGQGGGEQFF
-,TRBV27,few,TRBJ2-2,TGTGCCAGCAGTTTTTTTAAAACAGGGAGGAACACCGGGGAGCTGTTTTTT,CASSFFKTGRNTGELFF
-,TRBV12-3/TRBV12-4,few,TRBJ2-4,TGTGCCAGCCGATCTGAGGGGTCAGGACACATTCAGTACTTC,CASRSEGSGHIQYF
-,TRBV28,many,TRBJ2-5,TGTGCCAGCAGTGGTAGGGGCGTAGAGACCCAGTACTTC,CASSGRGVETQYF
-,TRBV20-1,-,TRBJ2-2,TGCAGTGCTAGAGATGGCCAGGGGCCGAACACCGGGGAGCTGTTTTTT,CSARDGQGPNTGELFF
TRBD2,TRBV29-1,many,TRBJ2-1,TGCAGCGTTGAGCCCCCCGGGACGGGTGGGACTAGCTGGAAGTTCTTC,CSVEPPGTGGTSWKFF